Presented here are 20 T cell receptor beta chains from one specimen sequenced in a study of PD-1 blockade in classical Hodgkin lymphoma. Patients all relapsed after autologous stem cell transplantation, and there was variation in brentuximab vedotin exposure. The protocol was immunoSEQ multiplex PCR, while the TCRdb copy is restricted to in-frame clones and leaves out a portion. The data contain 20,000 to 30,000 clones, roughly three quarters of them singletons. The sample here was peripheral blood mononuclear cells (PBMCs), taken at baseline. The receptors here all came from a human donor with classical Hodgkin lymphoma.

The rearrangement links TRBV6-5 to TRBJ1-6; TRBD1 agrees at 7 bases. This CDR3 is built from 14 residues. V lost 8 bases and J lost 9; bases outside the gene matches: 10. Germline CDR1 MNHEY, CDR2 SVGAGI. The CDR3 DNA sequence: TGTGCCAGCTGTTGGGGGACAGCCCTTTCACCCCTCCACTTT. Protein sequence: CASCWGTALSPLHF.

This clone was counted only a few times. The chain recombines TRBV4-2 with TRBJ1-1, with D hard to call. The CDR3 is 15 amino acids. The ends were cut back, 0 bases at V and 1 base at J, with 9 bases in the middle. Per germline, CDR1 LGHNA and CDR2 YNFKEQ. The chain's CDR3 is CASSQEAGSNTEAFF. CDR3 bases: TGTGCCAGCAGCCAAGAGGCAGGATCGAACACTGAAGCTTTCTTT.

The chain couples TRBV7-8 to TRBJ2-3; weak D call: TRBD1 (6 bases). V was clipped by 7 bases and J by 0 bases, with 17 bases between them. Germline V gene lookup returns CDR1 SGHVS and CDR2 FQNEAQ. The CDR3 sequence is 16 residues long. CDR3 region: CASTDLWGTSTDTQYF. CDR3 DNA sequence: TGTGCCAGCACCGATCTCTGGGGGACAAGCACAGATACGCAGTATTTT. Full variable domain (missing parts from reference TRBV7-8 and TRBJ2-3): GAGVSQSPRYKVAKRGQDVALRCDPISGHVSLFWYQQALGQGPEFLTYFQNEAQLDKSGLPSDRFFAERPEGSVSTLKIQRTQQEDSAVYLCASTDLWGTSTDTQYFGPGTRLTVL.

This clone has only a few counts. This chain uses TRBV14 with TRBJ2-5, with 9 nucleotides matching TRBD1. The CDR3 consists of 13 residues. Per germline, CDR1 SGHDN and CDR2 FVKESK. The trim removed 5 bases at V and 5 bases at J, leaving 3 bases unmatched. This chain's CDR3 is CASSGTGWETQYF. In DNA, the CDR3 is TGTGCCAGCAGCGGGACAGGGTGGGAGACCCAGTACTTC.

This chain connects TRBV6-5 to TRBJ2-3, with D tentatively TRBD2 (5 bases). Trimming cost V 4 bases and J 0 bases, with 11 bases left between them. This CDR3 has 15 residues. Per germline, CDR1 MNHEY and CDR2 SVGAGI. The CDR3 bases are TGTGCCAGCAGTTCGAGACGGACTAGCACAGATACGCAGTATTTT. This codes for CASSSRRTSTDTQYF.

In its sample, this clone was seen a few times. CDR3 sequence reads: CASSKGVLSANTGELFF. The DNA of the CDR3 is TGTGCCAGCAGCAAAGGGGTCCTCTCCGCGAACACCGGGGAGCTGTTTTTT. The chain combines TRBV21-1 with TRBJ2-2. TRBV21-1 is described as a pseudogene. CDR3 length: 17 amino acids.

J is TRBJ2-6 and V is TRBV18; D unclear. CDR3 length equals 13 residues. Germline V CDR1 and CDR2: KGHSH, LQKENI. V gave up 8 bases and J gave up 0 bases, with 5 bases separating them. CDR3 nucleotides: TGTGCCAGCGGTAACTCTGGGGCCAACGTCCTGACTTTC. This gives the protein CASGNSGANVLTF.

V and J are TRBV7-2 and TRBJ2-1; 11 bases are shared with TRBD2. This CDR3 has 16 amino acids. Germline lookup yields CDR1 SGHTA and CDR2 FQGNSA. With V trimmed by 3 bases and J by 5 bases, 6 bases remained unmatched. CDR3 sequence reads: CASSLGTSGKHNEQFF. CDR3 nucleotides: TGTGCCAGCAGCTTGGGGACTAGCGGAAAGCACAATGAGCAGTTCTTC.

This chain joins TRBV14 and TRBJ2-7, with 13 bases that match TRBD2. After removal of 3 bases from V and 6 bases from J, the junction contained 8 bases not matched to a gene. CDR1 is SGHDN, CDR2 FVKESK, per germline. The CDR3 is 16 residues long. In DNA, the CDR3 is TGTGCCAGCAGCCACAGACCGGGACTAGCGGGGTCCGAGCAGTACTTC. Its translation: CASSHRPGLAGSEQYF.

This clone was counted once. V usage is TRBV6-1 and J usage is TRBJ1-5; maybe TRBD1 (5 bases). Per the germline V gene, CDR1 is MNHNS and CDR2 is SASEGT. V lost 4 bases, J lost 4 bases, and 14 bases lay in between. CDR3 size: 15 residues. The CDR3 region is CASSAFQGLNQPQHF. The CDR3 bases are TGTGCCAGCAGTGCCTTTCAGGGACTAAATCAGCCCCAGCATTTT.

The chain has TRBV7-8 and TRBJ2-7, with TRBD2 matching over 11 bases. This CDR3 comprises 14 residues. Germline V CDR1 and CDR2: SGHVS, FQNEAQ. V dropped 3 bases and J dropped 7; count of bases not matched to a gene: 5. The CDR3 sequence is CASSFSGGAREQYF. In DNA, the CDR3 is TGTGCCAGCAGCTTTAGCGGGGGGGCTCGAGAGCAGTACTTC.

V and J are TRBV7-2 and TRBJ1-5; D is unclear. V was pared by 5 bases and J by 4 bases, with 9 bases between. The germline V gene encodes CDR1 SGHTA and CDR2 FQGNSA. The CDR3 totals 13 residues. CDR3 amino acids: CASSHPGNQPQHF. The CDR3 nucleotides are TGTGCCAGCAGCCACCCTGGTAATCAGCCCCAGCATTTT. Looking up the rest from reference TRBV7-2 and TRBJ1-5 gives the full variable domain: GAGVSQSPSNKVTEKGKDVELRCDPISGHTALYWYRQSLGQGLEFLIYFQGNSAPDKSGLPSDRFSAERTGGSVSTLTIQRTQQEDSAVYLCASSHPGNQPQHFGDGTRLSIL.

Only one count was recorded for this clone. This CDR3 is CASSVSSGQAGNTIYF. In DNA form, the CDR3 reads TGTGCCAGCAGCGTCTCGTCCGGGCAGGCTGGAAACACCATATATTTT. This rearrangement joins TRBV9 to TRBJ1-3, with unresolved D. CDR1 and CDR2 from the germline V gene are SGDLS and YYNGEE. The CDR3 contains 16 residues. The germline V and J ends were trimmed by 2 bases and 2 bases, with 14 bases remaining between them.

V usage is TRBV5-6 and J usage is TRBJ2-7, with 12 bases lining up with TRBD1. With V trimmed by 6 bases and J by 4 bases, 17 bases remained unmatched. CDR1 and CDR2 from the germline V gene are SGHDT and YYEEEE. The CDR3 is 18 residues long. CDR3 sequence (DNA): TGTGCCAGCACCTACCAAAGGGGGGACAGGGGGCATTTATACGAGCAGTACTTC. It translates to CASTYQRGDRGHLYEQYF.

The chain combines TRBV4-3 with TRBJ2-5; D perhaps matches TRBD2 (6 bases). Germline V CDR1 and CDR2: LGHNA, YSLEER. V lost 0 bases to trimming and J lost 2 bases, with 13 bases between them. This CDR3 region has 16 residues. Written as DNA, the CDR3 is TGCGCCAGCAGCCAAGATATTCGGGGGATGCAAGAGACCCAGTACTTC. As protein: CASSQDIRGMQETQYF.

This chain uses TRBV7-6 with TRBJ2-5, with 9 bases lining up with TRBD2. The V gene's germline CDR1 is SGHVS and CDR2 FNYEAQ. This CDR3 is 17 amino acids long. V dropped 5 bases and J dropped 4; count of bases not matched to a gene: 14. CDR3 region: CASSKRRAGGPGETQYF. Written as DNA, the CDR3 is TGTGCCAGCAGCAAAAGACGCGCGGGGGGGCCGGGAGAGACCCAGTACTTC.

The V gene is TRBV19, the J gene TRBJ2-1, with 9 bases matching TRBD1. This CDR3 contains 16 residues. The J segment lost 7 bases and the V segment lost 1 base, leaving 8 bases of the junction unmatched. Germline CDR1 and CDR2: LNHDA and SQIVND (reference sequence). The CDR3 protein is CASSIGDRDPFNEQFF. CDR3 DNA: TGTGCCAGTAGTATAGGGGACAGGGATCCATTTAATGAGCAGTTCTTC.

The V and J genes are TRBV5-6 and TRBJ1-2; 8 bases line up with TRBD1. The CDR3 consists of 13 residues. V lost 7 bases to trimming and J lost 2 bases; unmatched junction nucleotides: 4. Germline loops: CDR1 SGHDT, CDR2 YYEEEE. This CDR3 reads CASGRDRNYGYTF. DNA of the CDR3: TGTGCCAGCGGCAGGGACAGGAACTATGGCTACACCTTC.

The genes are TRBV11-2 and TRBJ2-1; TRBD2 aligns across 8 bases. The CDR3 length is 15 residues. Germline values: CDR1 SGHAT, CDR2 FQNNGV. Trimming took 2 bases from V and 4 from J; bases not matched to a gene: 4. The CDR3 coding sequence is TGTGCCAGCAGCTTAAAGTCTAGCGGGTACAATGAGCAGTTCTTC. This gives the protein CASSLKSSGYNEQFF.

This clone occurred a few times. CDR3 in amino acids: CASSYSGQPYEQYF. In DNA form, the CDR3 reads TGTGCCAGCAGTTACTCGGGGCAGCCCTACGAGCAGTACTTC. The chain couples TRBV6-5 to TRBJ2-7; the D gene is possibly TRBD1 (5 bases). Germline CDR1 and CDR2: MNHEY and SVGAGI. The CDR3 consists of 14 residues. The V gene lost 0 bases and the J gene lost 2 bases, with 8 bases spanning the gap.